The clone carrying this TCR beta chain was recorded at least ten times. This sample was taken from a study of neurological immune-mediated disorders. Time point described: longitudinal time-point 2. One entry per CDR3 protein results from TCRdb running MiXCR on the 5' RACE reads. The sample carries about 66,000 distinct CDR3 sequences, 9.7% recorded once. Per germline, CDR1 SQVTM and CDR2 ANQGSEA. Trimming pared 1 base from V and 0 bases from J, leaving 10 bases between. This CDR3 contains 16 residues. The chain joins TRBV29-1 to TRBJ2-6; TRBD1 might be the D (5 bases). The sequencing input was PBMCs. The receptor was derived from a man aged 30 to 39 in good health. This CDR3 reads CSVEVDTNSGANVLTF. DNA for the CDR3: TGCAGCGTTGAAGTGGACACCAACTCTGGGGCCAACGTCCTGACTTTC.